This T cell receptor (beta chain) was identified in a study of T cells in localized non-small cell lung cancer. To note about this clone: Its cognate antigen is unknown.

Findings and caveats of the study: Detection in adjacent lung was observed for a median roughly 55 of the top 100 tumor clones. An association was observed between higher blood T cell density and longer overall survival. Of the tissues analyzed, uninvolved adjacent lung showed maximal T cell clonality, greater than tumor.

The CDR3 is made up of 17 amino acids. With 6 bases clipped from V and 8 bases from J, the junction kept 19 bases outside the gene matches. TCRdb's copy holds only in-frame clones and misses some; the assay was immunoSEQ multiplex PCR. The sample includes about 4,800 clones, about 55% of them seen just once. This clonotype originated in a male donor aged 60 or over with stage I squamous cell lung carcinoma. The gene calls are TRBV23-1 and TRBJ1-2, with 9 bases matching TRBD1. TRBV23-1 is reported as an ORF; its role is uncertain. Sequenced here: lymph node tissue, sampled before any cancer treatment. The chain's CDR3 is CASSQDPGTGNSFGYTF. Here the CDR3 DNA reads TGCGCCAGCAGCCAAGACCCCGGGACAGGGAATTCGTTCGGCTACACCTTC.